This entry is about one T cell receptor (beta chain). No cognate antigen has been identified for it. No qualities accompany the bases; no much larger clone lies one base away. This record belongs to a study of shared clonotypes between healthy human individuals (TCRdb year 2020). Concerning the study at large: A few men and a couple of women, aged 18 to 49 years, made up the cohort. Per donor, three plates each were used for CD4 naive and CD4 memory, two for CD8 naive, and one for CD8 memory. To estimate repertoire size and how much clonotype sharing occurs between individuals, the study deeply sequenced the blood TCR repertoires of several healthy adults. To increase sequencing depth and limit assay-specific biases, TCR repertoire library preparation and sequencing were carried out by different laboratories using diverse techniques. Per donor, leukapheresis produced somewhere between about 0.94 and 9.5 billion PBMCs. Study-wide findings and limitations: Naive subsets generally had larger estimated clonotype richness than memory subsets did. Incomplete sequencing was indicated by rarefaction of sorted-subset datasets, despite the large sequencing depth. About 5% of naive CD4, 3.5% of naive CD8, approximately 2.2% of memory CD4, and roughly 0.4% of memory CD8 clonotypes were shared across a few donors. The small number of donors limited the genetic and exposure-history diversity represented. Sampling was restricted to blood, and TCR repertoires in tissue are likely to differ from TCR repertoires in blood. Pairwise subsampling led to the expectation that sequencing depth would affect the degree of clonotype sharing among donors. Higher generation probabilities were observed for clonotypes shared by all four sorted-subset donors than for non-shared clonotypes.

The donors were healthy, HIV-negative adults with no recently reported acute infections or vaccinations. Only Caucasian adults living in Nashville, Tennessee, USA were represented among the donors. CD4+ T cells were enriched by magnetic negative selection; naive cells were then positively selected on CD45RA, and the negative fraction formed the memory subset. After blood collection by leukapheresis, PBMCs were isolated using Ficoll-Histopaque density gradient centrifugation and then cryopreserved in the vapor phase of liquid nitrogen. Purity and quantity of every magnetically sorted T cell population were checked by analytical flow cytometry. Genomic DNA was isolated from each sorted fraction and quantified by UV absorbance on a Nanodrop 2000c. Using the deep immunoSEQ assay, multiplex PCR amplified TCR CDR3 regions from genomic DNA. For each cell subset, the extracted genomic DNA was distributed evenly across all wells of several immunoSEQ 96-well plates, and each plate served as one replicate. Each replicate PCR for sorted subsets received around 200 ng genomic DNA, equal to about 30,000 T cell genomes. Purified libraries were quantified with a Qubit 3.0 fluorometer, sized on a Bioanalyzer 2100, and re-quantified with the KAPA Library Quantification kit. A separate single-read 150-cycle Illumina NextSeq 550 flow cell was used to sequence each immunoSEQ 96-well plate. The study's own analysis went as follows. Because the immunoSEQ output held only junctional sequences and lacked quality scores, the filtering could not match the filtering applied to full-length reads. To assign V/J genes and CDR3, sequences were annotated using PyIR, a Python wrapper for IgBLAST v1.9, with IMGT germline references. Any read was removed if the V/J assignment was weak (E-value above 1e-6), the CDR3 was missing, or the read contained stop codons, out-of-frame junctions, or ambiguous translated residues. A V3J clonotype was defined by an identical inferred V gene, J gene, and CDR3 amino acid sequence. Percentage overlap between repertoires was calculated by dividing the number of shared unique clonotypes by the size of the smaller repertoire. RTK rarefaction, the Chao1 estimator, and Recon v2.1 estimates of unobserved clonotypes were used to assess repertoire richness. OLGA was used to compute generation probabilities for all TCRbeta clonotypes that the gDNA method yielded from a handful of donors. The source is immuneACCESS, and TCRdb retained only in-frame sequences with V and J called. Part of the clones is not carried over; for the studies checked, unresolved V genes explain less than half of this, and the remainder is unexplained. That table gives V, J and clone size, and the DNA gave D and trimming. A total of 800,000 to 1,200,000 clones appear in this sample, around 78% of them only once. The ten largest clonotypes hold about 0.52% of the sample.

V was cut back by 4 bases and J by 5 bases, leaving a gap of 15 bases between them. The germline V gene (reference sequence) specifies WNHNN as CDR1 and SYGVQD as CDR2. The CDR3 measures 15 amino acids from cysteine to phenylalanine. The retained sequence is limited to the CDR3, 45 bases, with the frame set at the first base. This TCR came from a man younger than 35 in good health. Some clones in this sample may be carry-over from other donors' samples. Sample: memory CD4+ T cells from PBMCs. The cell subset or site label on this specimen signifies: CD45RA-negative fraction. The chain is encoded by TRBV10-1 joined to TRBJ2-1, with no reliable assignment of the D segment. The CDR3 region reads CASSVRFSLHNEQFF. The nucleotide sequence is given as TGCGCCAGCAGTGTTAGGTTTTCTCTCCACAATGAGCAGTTCTTC.